Listed below are T cell receptor beta chains from one sample, sequenced in a study of T cell repertoires in cytomegalovirus infection. The antigens these receptors bind are not known. Each CDR3 protein is one row after TCRdb ran MiXCR on the reads. The sample lists 700,000 to 900,000 distinct CDR3 sequences, around 29% occurring once. The sample in question was cultured CD8+ T cells from PBMCs, obtained from culture after CMV antigen stimulation. These receptors originate from a human donor in good health (CMV status not recorded). Some clones in this sample may be carry-over from other donors' samples. CDR3s leave out the opening cysteine and the closing phenylalanine or tryptophan. Each record gives: CDR3 protein, V gene, D gene. The D gene is left open where the match is weak.

CDR3: ASLKGSRSEQY; V: TRBV2; D: -
CDR3: ASSLDWGANVLT; V: TRBV7-6; D: -
CDR3: ASSLLGDSRYGYT; V: TRBV27; D: -
CDR3: ASTVAAKKDTQY; V: TRBV2; D: -
CDR3: ASSKTGGMHEQF; V: TRBV27; D: TRBD1
CDR3: ASSPRERNSYNEQF; V: TRBV7-9; D: -
CDR3: ASSQDWAATVNTEAF; V: TRBV4-1; D: -
CDR3: ASSQERGSNEKLF; V: TRBV4-1; D: -
CDR3: ASREVGSSYEQY; V: TRBV5-1; D: -
CDR3: ASSLARRGAGVYNEQF; V: TRBV12-3/TRBV12-4; D: TRBD2
CDR3: ASRGGGRGYT; V: TRBV6-6; D: -
CDR3: ASSSGSGGYNQPQH; V: TRBV7-9; D: -
CDR3: SVDLLRGKLF; V: TRBV29-1; D: -